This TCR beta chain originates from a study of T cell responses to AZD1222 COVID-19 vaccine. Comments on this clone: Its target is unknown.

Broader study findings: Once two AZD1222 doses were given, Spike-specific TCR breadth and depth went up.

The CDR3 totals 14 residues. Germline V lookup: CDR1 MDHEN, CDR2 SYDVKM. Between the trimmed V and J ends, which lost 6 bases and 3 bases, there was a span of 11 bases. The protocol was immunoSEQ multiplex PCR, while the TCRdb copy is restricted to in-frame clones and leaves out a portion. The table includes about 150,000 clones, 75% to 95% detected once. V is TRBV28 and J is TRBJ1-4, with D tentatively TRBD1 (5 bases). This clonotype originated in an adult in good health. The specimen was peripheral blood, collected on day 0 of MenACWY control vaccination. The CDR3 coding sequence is TGTGCCAGCAGGTCGGGACCTCCTAATGAAAAACTGTTTTTT. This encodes CASRSGPPNEKLFF.